Listed here are 14 T cell receptor beta chains from one sample, sequenced in a study of blood T cell repertoires in COVID-19 (dated by TCRdb to 2020 to 2021). The receptor library was made with the immunoSEQ multiplex PCR assay. This immuneACCESS table, as held by TCRdb, lists in-frame sequences with V and J called but not all clones. Of the missing ones, under half trace to an unresolved V gene in checked studies; the others have no known cause. Here the sample has some 96,000 clones; about nine tenths occur a single time. Less than 2% of the sample rests with the top ten. Material: peripheral blood. Receptor source: a man aged 55 to 70 with acute or convalescent COVID-19.

Of note for this clone: One end of the junction fails to match germline, which may point to a read error. The V and J genes are TRBV19 and TRBJ1-6; TRBD1 matches at 8 bases. The CDR3 spans 14 residues. CDR1 and CDR2 (germline): LNHDA, SQIVND (reference sequence). CDR3 protein: CASSPSGGNSPLYF. CDR3 DNA sequence: TGTGCCAGTAGTCCGTCAGGGGGCAACTCACCCCTCTACTTT.

Concerning this clone: Other DNA sequences in this specimen translate into the identical CDR3. The chain joins TRBV7-2 to TRBJ1-2; D is unresolved. V lost 2 bases to trimming and J lost 2 bases, with 9 bases between them. CDR3 length: 14 amino acids. Germline assignment: CDR1 SGHTA and CDR2 FQGNSA. DNA for the CDR3: TGTGCCAGCAGCTTATCGCCGGGGAACTATGGCTACACCTTC. Translating it yields CASSLSPGNYGYTF. Complete variable domain (other parts from reference TRBV7-2 and TRBJ1-2): GAGVSQSPSNKVTEKGKDVELRCDPISGHTALYWYRQSLGQGLEFLIYFQGNSAPDKSGLPSDRFSAERTGGSVSTLTIQRTQQEDSAVYLCASSLSPGNYGYTFGSGTRLTVV.

This chain connects TRBV2 to TRBJ1-2, with D possibly TRBD1 on 6 matching bases. This CDR3 comprises 11 residues. Between the trimmed V and J ends, which lost 5 bases and 12 bases, there was a span of 13 bases. Germline V gene data show CDR1 as SNHLY and CDR2 as FYNNEI. This chain's CDR3 is CASSTYRDDTF. Here the CDR3 DNA reads TGTGCCAGCAGTACCTACAGGGACGACACCTTC.

This chain uses TRBV5-1 with TRBJ2-1; TRBD2 might be the D (6 bases). CDR1 SGHRS and CDR2 YFSETQ come from the germline V gene. Trimming removed 4 bases from V and 4 bases from J, with 18 bases in between. The CDR3 runs 16 residues. CDR3 sequence (DNA): TGCGCCAGCAGCCCGGGAGCAGGGACGCCGTACAATGAGCAGTTCTTC. Its protein product is CASSPGAGTPYNEQFF.

CDR3 loop: CASSLQDRGLEQYF. CDR3 DNA sequence: TGCGCCAGCAGCTTGCAGGACAGGGGGCTCGAGCAGTACTTC. The rearrangement uses TRBV5-1 and TRBJ2-7, with 11 bases lining up with TRBD1. The CDR3 is 14 amino acids. V was pared by 1 base and J by 6 bases, with 3 bases of the junction left unmatched. Germline assignment: CDR1 SGHRS and CDR2 YFSETQ.

This clone was found once. This sequence joins TRBV5-1 and TRBJ2-5; a weak D match, TRBD1 (7 bases). The CDR3 runs to 15 residues. The germline CDR1 and CDR2 sequences are SGHRS and YFSETQ. The germline V and J ends were trimmed by 2 bases and 2 bases, with 13 bases remaining between them. In DNA form, the CDR3 reads TGCGCCAGCAGCTTCCTACAGGGGAGGCAAGAGACCCAGTACTTC. Amino acid sequence: CASSFLQGRQETQYF.

V is TRBV30 and J is TRBJ2-5; a weak D match, TRBD1 (5 bases). Trimming left V 0 bases short and J 4 bases short, with 12 bases between. CDR1 and CDR2 (germline): GTSNPN, SVGIG (reference sequence). CDR3 length: 14 residues. This chain's CDR3 is CAWSVMGLGETQYF. The DNA of the CDR3 is TGTGCCTGGAGTGTCATGGGGCTCGGAGAGACCCAGTACTTC.

CDR3 DNA sequence: TGTGCCTGGATGCGACAATATGGCTACACCTTC. This encodes CAWMRQYGYTF. The chain couples TRBV30 to TRBJ1-2; D remains ambiguous. The V end lost 4 bases, the J end lost 5 bases, and 8 bases lay between the germline ends. Per germline, CDR1 GTSNPN and CDR2 SVGIG (reference sequence). The CDR3 is 11 residues long.

The gene calls are TRBV6-5 and TRBJ2-2; the D gene is possibly TRBD1 (5 bases). Per germline, CDR1 MNHEY and CDR2 SVGAGI. The CDR3 consists of 12 residues. Trimming took 6 bases from V and 7 from J, leaving 9 bases between them. As DNA, the CDR3 is TGTGCCAGCAGGGGGCACGGCGGGGAGCTGTTTTTT. Protein product: CASRGHGGELFF.

The V call is TRBV7-9, the J call TRBJ2-1; 7 bases align to TRBD2. The CDR3 consists of 16 residues. V lost 5 bases and J lost 4; bases outside the gene matches: 11. Germline CDR1 and CDR2: SEHNR and FQNEAQ (reference sequence). This CDR3 is CASSPSAGRAYNEQFF. In DNA, the CDR3 is TGTGCCAGCAGCCCTTCAGCGGGGCGAGCTTACAATGAGCAGTTCTTC.

This sequence joins TRBV19 and TRBJ1-6; TRBD1 matches at 7 bases. Germline V gene data show CDR1 as LNHDA and CDR2 as SQIVND (reference sequence). The CDR3 has 16 amino acids. Trimming at V came to 3 bases and at J to 7 bases, leaving 9 bases not matched to a gene. The CDR3 protein is CASSITGTAPNSPLHF. CDR3 nucleotide sequence: TGTGCCAGTAGTATCACCGGGACAGCACCGAATTCACCCCTCCACTTT.

This chain connects TRBV6-5 to TRBJ1-6; 9 nucleotides line up with TRBD1. Germline trimming cut 0 bases from V and 10 bases from J; bases unmatched to any gene: 7. Germline values: CDR1 MNHEY, CDR2 SVGAGI. The CDR3 runs 16 residues. Here the CDR3 reads CASSYSRGTGQSPLHF. The CDR3 DNA reads TGTGCCAGCAGTTACTCGAGGGGGACAGGGCAGTCACCCCTCCACTTT.

This chain uses TRBV5-1 with TRBJ1-1; TRBD1 matches 8 bases. The CDR3 sequence is 16 residues long. Germline V CDR1 and CDR2: SGHRS, YFSETQ. Trimming removed 3 bases from V and 6 bases from J; junction bases left unmatched: 13. This chain's CDR3 is CASSSRPQQGVSEAFF. The CDR3 bases are TGCGCCAGCAGCTCACGCCCCCAACAGGGGGTGTCTGAAGCTTTCTTT.

The V call is TRBV7-9, the J call TRBJ2-7; 7 bases line up with TRBD2. Germline V CDR1 and CDR2: SEHNR, FQNEAQ (reference sequence). Trimming took 0 bases from V and 3 from J; bases not matched to a gene: 8. The CDR3 consists of 16 residues. The CDR3 nucleotides are TGTGCCAGCAGCTTAGCTGGGAGGGACTACCTCTACGAGCAGTACTTC. This gives the protein CASSLAGRDYLYEQYF.